A single sample gave rise to the 12 T cell receptor beta chains below, sequenced in a study of cytomegalovirus exposure and HLA in healthy donors. TCRdb keeps only in-frame clones here, not all; method: immunoSEQ multiplex PCR. The table shows about 140,000 clones, with almost 90% occurring only once. The sample was PBMCs. The receptors derive from a young woman in good health and CMV-seropositive.

CDR3: CASSLIAGAGELFF. CDR3 nucleotides: TGTGCCAGCAGTCTAATAGCGGGGGCCGGGGAGCTGTTTTTT. The chain links TRBV2 to TRBJ2-2; 9 nucleotides line up with TRBD2. The CDR3 is 14 amino acids. V lost 5 bases and J lost 6; bases outside the gene matches: 4. Germline CDR1 is SNHLY and CDR2 is FYNNEI.

The V and J genes are TRBV28 and TRBJ2-7; 7 bases line up with TRBD1. J gave up 5 bases and V 3 bases, and 16 bases lay outside the gene matches. CDR1 and CDR2 (germline): MDHEN, SYDVKM. The CDR3 consists of 17 residues. CDR3 nucleotide sequence: TGTGCCAGCAGTTTGTTCGACAGGGCTGTATTTACGGACGAGCAGTACTTC. It yields the protein CASSLFDRAVFTDEQYF.

The CDR3 region has the DNA TGTGCCAGCAGCTTAAGGGAGTACAGGGGACACACTGAAGCTTTCTTT. Its protein product is CASSLREYRGHTEAFF. The V gene is TRBV5-5, the J gene TRBJ1-1, with 7 bases that match TRBD1. Per germline, CDR1 SGHKS and CDR2 YYEKEE (reference sequence). V was pared by 2 bases and J by 3 bases, with 10 bases of the junction left unmatched. The CDR3 is 16 residues long. Variable domain in full (rest from reference TRBV5-5 and TRBJ1-1): DAGVTQSPTHLIKTRGQQVTLRCSPISGHKSVSWYQQVLGQGPQFIFQYYEKEERGRGNFPDRFSARQFPNYSSELNVNALLLGDSALYLCASSLREYRGHTEAFFGQGTRLTVV.

V gene TRBV30 combines with J gene TRBJ2-2; no clear D gene. CDR3 length: 15 residues. The germline V and J ends were trimmed by 0 bases and 1 base, with 9 bases remaining between them. CDR1 and CDR2 from the germline V gene are GTSNPN and SVGIG (reference sequence). CDR3 DNA sequence: TGTGCCTGGAGTGTTTCCTGGCAGAACACCGGGGAGCTGTTTTTT. Translating it yields CAWSVSWQNTGELFF.

This clone was counted only a few times. The chain combines TRBV5-1 with TRBJ1-1; TRBD1 aligns across 8 bases. CDR3 size: 15 residues. The ends lost 4 bases at V and 0 bases at J; junction bases unmatched: 5. Germline loops: CDR1 SGHRS, CDR2 YFSETQ. Here the CDR3 DNA reads TGCGCCAGCAGCACTCAGGGGGCTGTGAACACTGAAGCTTTCTTT. Translation gives CASSTQGAVNTEAFF.

This rearrangement joins TRBV2 to TRBJ1-1; D ambiguous. This CDR3 comprises 11 residues. Germline CDR1 reads SNHLY; CDR2 reads FYNNEI. Trimming took 8 bases from V and 3 from J, leaving 7 bases between them. The CDR3 protein is CASARDTEAFF. CDR3 coding DNA: TGTGCCAGCGCGAGGGACACTGAAGCTTTCTTT.

The chain carries TRBV10-3 and TRBJ2-7, with TRBD1 matching over 7 bases. There are 12 residues in the CDR3. From germline, CDR1 is ENHRY and CDR2 SYGVKD. The J segment lost 6 bases and the V segment lost 7 bases, leaving 6 bases of the junction unmatched. DNA for the CDR3: TGTGCCATCAAACAATACAGGGGCGAGCAGTACTTC. The encoded protein is CAIKQYRGEQYF.

V gene TRBV5-6 combines with J gene TRBJ2-1, with D maybe TRBD2 (6 bases). Germline CDR1 reads SGHDT; CDR2 reads YYEEEE. The length of the CDR3 is 15 residues. V dropped 4 bases and J dropped 4 bases, with 15 bases sitting between them. The CDR3, as DNA: TGTGCCAGCAGCCCCCTTAGCGGATCGTACAATGAGCAGTTCTTC. This translates into CASSPLSGSYNEQFF.

This chain connects TRBV30 to TRBJ2-1; 8 bases agree with TRBD1. Germline V CDR1 and CDR2: GTSNPN, SVGIG (reference sequence). The V gene end was trimmed by 2 bases and the J gene end by 8 bases; junction bases not matched to a gene: 14. The CDR3 consists of 16 residues. As DNA, the CDR3 is TGTGCCTGGAGTAAGTTCGGAGGACAGGGTTCGGATGAGCAGTTCTTC. Translated, it gives CAWSKFGGQGSDEQFF.

The rearrangement links TRBV2 to TRBJ2-3, with 8 bases matching TRBD2. Germline V lookup: CDR1 SNHLY, CDR2 FYNNEI. J was trimmed by 2 bases and V by 3 bases; bases with no gene match: 7. The CDR3 has 16 residues. The CDR3, as DNA: TGTGCCAGCAGTGAGGTCGGGAGGGCCGCCACAGATACGCAGTATTTT. As protein: CASSEVGRAATDTQYF.

This chain uses TRBV28 with TRBJ1-2; unclear D gene. The germline gives CDR1 MDHEN, CDR2 SYDVKM. Trimming pared 8 bases from V and 3 bases from J, leaving 10 bases between. The CDR3 length is 12 residues. The chain's CDR3 is CASAGGYYGYTF. In nucleotides, the CDR3 is TGTGCCAGCGCGGGCGGATACTATGGCTACACCTTC.

The rearrangement links TRBV30 to TRBJ1-3; the D is unclear. Trimming took 0 bases from V and 3 from J, leaving 3 bases between them. CDR3 size: 12 residues. CDR1 is GTSNPN and CDR2 is SVGIG in the germline V gene (reference sequence). This CDR3 reads CAWSVLGNTIYF. In nucleotides, the CDR3 is TGTGCCTGGAGTGTACTTGGAAACACCATATATTTT.